The sequence of this TCR beta chain was determined in a study of OX40 agonist ivuxolimab in advanced cancers. Trimming shortened V by 8 bases and J by 1 base, and 18 bases separated the two germline ends. The CDR3 spans 15 residues. CDR1 and CDR2 (germline): SEHNR, FQNEAQ (reference sequence). Some clones are missing from TCRdb's copy, which holds only in-frame ones; the method was immunoSEQ multiplex PCR. This table has 60,000 to 70,000 clones, approximately 89% appearing once. Drawing of blood for sampling happened at baseline, at cycle 4 day 1, and at cycle 7 day 1. The sample in question was CD4+ or CD8+ T cells sorted from blood, obtained in a trial of the OX40 agonist ivuxolimab. The receptor comes from an adult with an advanced solid tumor such as melanoma, head and neck, liver or kidney cancer. The chain has TRBV7-9 and TRBJ2-7, with D possibly called TRBD1 or TRBD2 (6 bases each). CDR3 amino acids: CASEGLAGQSYEQYF. In DNA, the CDR3 is TGTGCCAGCGAGGGTCTGGCGGGACAATCCTACGAGCAGTACTTC.